This is a list of T cell receptor beta chains from one sample in a study of CD8+ T cells in alopecia areata. Method: immunoSEQ multiplex PCR; TCRdb's copy keeps in-frame clones and lacks some. The table includes around 100,000 clones, roughly three fifths detected once. Specimen: CD8+ T cells sorted from blood, collected at week 24, from a patient treated with tofacitinib. The receptors here all came from a human donor with alopecia areata. Each CDR3 is given with its conserved first and last residue. D genes are given only for firm matches. A row's size may be missing; if present it is once, few, many or a size class.

NA,TRBV2,NA,TRBJ1-2,CARRDKTHHGYTF,TGTGCCAGGAGGGACAAGACACACCATGGCTACACCTTC
TRBD1,TRBV13,NA,TRBJ2-7,CASSSGTGEWEQYF,TGTGCCAGCAGCTCCGGGACAGGGGAATGGGAGCAGTACTTC
TRBD1,TRBV2,once,TRBJ2-3,CASTGQYTDTQYF,TGTGCCAGCACGGGACAGTACACAGATACGCAGTATTTT
TRBD1,TRBV7-9,NA,TRBJ2-7,CASSSGQGAFYEQYF,TGTGCCAGCAGCTCCGGACAGGGGGCTTTCTACGAGCAGTACTTC
TRBD1,TRBV5-1,many,TRBJ2-5,CASSLGDRGLQETQYF,TGCGCCAGCAGCTTGGGGGACAGGGGGCTCCAAGAGACCCAGTACTTC
TRBD2,TRBV9,NA,TRBJ2-1,CASSTGTSGGEDEQFF,TGTGCCAGCAGCACCGGGACTAGCGGGGGGGAAGATGAGCAGTTCTTC
TRBD1,TRBV19,NA,TRBJ2-2,CASSIQGEGTGELFF,TGTGCCAGTAGTATCCAGGGGGAAGGGACCGGGGAGCTGTTTTTT
NA,TRBV27,NA,TRBJ1-1,CASTPSVGEWGNTEAFF,TGTGCCAGCACCCCCTCTGTGGGGGAGTGGGGGAACACTGAAGCTTTCTTT
NA,TRBV7-9,NA,TRBJ2-5,CASSLGYQETQYF,TGTGCCAGCAGCTTAGGGTACCAAGAGACCCAGTACTTC
NA,TRBV9,NA,TRBJ1-1,CASSGLVGDTNTEAFF,TGTGCCAGCAGCGGTCTCGTGGGGGACACGAACACTGAAGCTTTCTTT
TRBD1,TRBV5-6,NA,TRBJ2-7,CASSLGGQGSEQYF,TGTGCCAGCAGCTTGGGGGGACAGGGCTCCGAGCAGTACTTC
TRBD1,TRBV5-1,NA,TRBJ2-3,CASSLEGSQGEADTQYF,TGCGCCAGCAGCTTGGAAGGATCACAGGGGGAGGCAGATACGCAGTATTTT
NA,TRBV4-1,once,TRBJ2-5,CASSQVDEGETQYF,TGCGCCAGCAGCCAAGTGGACGAGGGGGAGACCCAGTACTTC
NA,TRBV13,NA,TRBJ2-5,CASSLPLEKETQYF,TGTGCCAGCAGCTTGCCGTTAGAAAAAGAGACCCAGTACTTC
NA,TRBV29-1,NA,TRBJ1-2,CSVEFPIRMGYTF,TGCAGCGTTGAATTCCCTATCAGGATGGGCTACACCTTC
NA,TRBV15,NA,TRBJ1-5,CATSRGANQPQHF,TGTGCCACCAGCAGAGGAGCAAATCAGCCCCAGCATTTT
TRBD1,TRBV29-1,NA,TRBJ2-2,CSVEGGDRGDRAGELFF,TGCAGCGTTGAAGGAGGGGACAGGGGAGATAGGGCCGGGGAGCTGTTTTTT
NA,TRBV12-5,NA,TRBJ1-1,CASGWKGGTTEAFF,TGTGCTAGTGGTTGGAAAGGGGGGACCACTGAAGCTTTCTTT
TRBD1,TRBV5-4,once,TRBJ2-7,CASSWDRGAYEQYF,TGTGCCAGCAGCTGGGACAGGGGAGCGTACGAGCAGTACTTC
NA,TRBV28,NA,TRBJ2-1,CASSPLTLYNEQFF,TGTGCCAGCAGTCCTCTCACTCTTTACAATGAGCAGTTCTTC
NA,TRBV27,once,TRBJ1-5,CASSLGRNQPQHF,TGTGCCAGCAGTTTAGGTCGCAATCAGCCCCAGCATTTT
NA,TRBV7-3,once,TRBJ2-3,CASSLTFGDTQYF,TGTGCCAGCAGCTTAACGTTCGGGGATACGCAGTATTTT
TRBD2,TRBV4-3,few,TRBJ2-2,CASSQDLSGTENTGELFF,TGCGCCAGCAGCCAAGATTTGAGCGGGACGGAGAACACCGGGGAGCTGTTTTTT
NA,TRBV7-9,few,TRBJ2-1,CATLPERANYNEQFF,TGTGCCACCCTACCCGAGCGGGCGAACTACAATGAGCAGTTCTTC
TRBD1,TRBV9,NA,TRBJ1-1,CASSVGGQGRNTEAFF,TGTGCCAGCAGCGTAGGGGGACAGGGCCGAAACACTGAAGCTTTCTTT
NA,TRBV5-1,few,TRBJ2-5,CASSLAFGQDRRETQYF,TGCGCCAGCAGCTTGGCCTTTGGGCAGGATCGCCGGGAGACCCAGTACTTC
NA,TRBV10-3,NA,TRBJ2-1,CAINSGNEQFF,TGTGCCATCAACTCGGGCAATGAGCAGTTCTTC
NA,TRBV4-1,few,TRBJ2-7,CASSAQGGAAGEQYF,TGCGCCAGCAGCGCCCAAGGAGGGGCTGCCGGCGAGCAGTACTTC
NA,TRBV9,few,TRBJ1-2,CASSVVKGDYYGYTF,TGTGCCAGCAGCGTAGTGAAAGGGGACTACTATGGCTACACCTTC
TRBD1,TRBV4-1,NA,TRBJ2-5,CASSDRDSQETQYF,TGCGCCAGCAGCGACCGGGACAGCCAAGAGACCCAGTACTTC
TRBD1,TRBV7-8,NA,TRBJ1-2,CASSLSGQGSGGYTF,TGTGCCAGCAGCTTATCTGGACAGGGGTCGGGTGGCTACACCTTC
NA,TRBV5-6,once,TRBJ2-6,CASSWTIFGANVLTF,TGTGCCAGCAGCTGGACCATTTTCGGGGCCAACGTCCTGACTTTC
TRBD1,TRBV2,few,TRBJ1-5,CASRGTGSNQPQHF,TGTGCCAGCAGAGGGACAGGAAGCAATCAGCCCCAGCATTTT
NA,TRBV7-9,NA,TRBJ1-1,CASSFTDEAFF,TGTGCCAGCAGCTTTACAGATGAAGCTTTCTTT
NA,TRBV7-9,NA,TRBJ2-4,CASSPGSQNIQYF,TGTGCCAGCAGTCCAGGGTCCCAAAACATTCAGTACTTC
TRBD1,TRBV19,once,TRBJ1-6,CASSIGDRGFYSPLHF,TGTGCCAGTAGTATTGGAGACAGGGGATTCTATTCACCCCTCCACTTT
TRBD2,TRBV2,few,TRBJ2-5,CASSEMVAGMEQETQYF,TGTGCCAGCAGTGAAATGGTAGCGGGGATGGAGCAAGAGACCCAGTACTTC
NA,TRBV27,NA,TRBJ1-4,CASSSTLMGEKLFF,TGTGCCAGCAGTTCGACCCTTATGGGTGAAAAACTGTTTTTT
NA,TRBV29-1,NA,TRBJ2-1,CSVEGSGQFYNEQFF,TGCAGCGTTGAAGGATCAGGACAGTTCTACAATGAGCAGTTCTTC
NA,TRBV13,NA,TRBJ2-3,CASSLGRGPDTQYF,TGTGCCAGCAGCTTAGGCAGGGGACCTGATACGCAGTATTTT
TRBD1,TRBV7-9,few,TRBJ1-1,CASSPSGTAYTEAFF,TGTGCCAGCAGCCCCTCCGGGACAGCCTACACTGAAGCTTTCTTT
NA,TRBV30,few,TRBJ2-5,CAWSGGFQETQYF,TGTGCCTGGAGTGGGGGATTCCAAGAGACCCAGTACTTC
TRBD1,TRBV6-1,NA,TRBJ2-2,CASSARQGANTGELFF,TGTGCCAGCAGTGCCAGACAGGGCGCGAACACCGGGGAGCTGTTTTTT
NA,TRBV7-9,NA,TRBJ2-7,CASSLVSSSYEQYF,TGTGCCAGCAGCTTAGTCTCCAGCTCCTACGAGCAGTACTTC
NA,TRBV29-1,NA,TRBJ1-1,CSVADRAEAFF,TGCAGCGTCGCGGACAGAGCTGAAGCTTTCTTT
NA,TRBV19,NA,TRBJ1-5,CASSVRDSNQPQHF,TGTGCCAGTAGTGTTAGGGATAGCAATCAGCCCCAGCATTTT
NA,TRBV5-8,NA,TRBJ2-3,CASSPVGWTKSTDTQYF,TGTGCCAGCAGCCCAGTGGGGTGGACTAAGAGCACAGATACGCAGTATTTT
NA,TRBV4-3,NA,TRBJ2-5,CASSRLTSSSQETQYF,TGCGCCAGCAGCCGCTTGACTAGTAGTAGCCAAGAGACCCAGTACTTC